The 25 T cell receptor beta chains below were found in one sample sequenced in a study of T cells in Graves' hyperthyroidism and ophthalmopathy. Using RNA transcripts as the source, TCR beta CDR3 regions were amplified. HTBI primers were used for first-round RT-PCR of the TCR CDR3. TCRdb fed the multiplex PCR reads into MiXCR, producing one record per CDR3 protein. The profile shows more than 300,000 distinct CDR3 sequences, about a sixth of them singletons. Sequenced: blood. The receptors here all came from a woman aged 25 to 45 with Graves' hyperthyroidism that later progressed to Graves' ophthalmopathy.

Ten or more counts support this clonotype. The chain combines TRBV9 with TRBJ1-5; D not resolved. The germline gives CDR1 SGDLS, CDR2 YYNGEE. This CDR3 contains 14 residues. V lost 3 bases and J lost 4, with 11 bases in between. CDR3 residues: CASSGGPNNQPQHF. CDR3 DNA sequence: TGTGCCAGCAGCGGAGGACCGAATAATCAGCCCCAGCATTTT.

The gene calls are TRBV30 and TRBJ2-5, with TRBD2 matching over 8 bases. The V and J ends lost 2 bases and 6 bases, in that order; junction bases with no gene match: 8. CDR1 is GTSNPN and CDR2 is SVGIG in the germline V gene (reference sequence). The CDR3 runs to 14 residues. In nucleotides, the CDR3 is TGTGCCTGGAGTCGGGGGGGGGCGGTGAAGACCCAGTACTTC. Its protein is CAWSRGGAVKTQYF. The variable domain in full, completed from reference TRBV30 and TRBJ2-5, reads SQTIHQWPATLVQPVGSPLSLECTVEGTSNPNLYWYRQAAGRGLQLLFYSVGIGQISSEVPQNLSASRPQDRQFILSSKKLLLSDSGFYLCAWSRGGAVKTQYFGPGTRLLVL.

This chain joins TRBV27 and TRBJ1-1; 7 nucleotides match TRBD1. The V gene end was trimmed by 4 bases and the J gene end by 0 bases; junction bases not matched to a gene: 14. Germline V CDR1 and CDR2: MNHEY, SMNVEV (reference sequence). This CDR3 comprises 18 residues. DNA of the CDR3: TGTGCCAGCAGTTCGTCCCGGGACAGCACGCAAATGAACACTGAAGCTTTCTTT. Translating gives CASSSSRDSTQMNTEAFF.

This clonotype was counted at least ten times. The V gene is TRBV6-1, the J gene TRBJ1-2; maybe TRBD1 (5 bases). In germline, CDR1 is MNHNS, CDR2 SASEGT. V gave up 2 bases and J gave up 4 bases, with 8 bases separating them. The CDR3 has 13 residues. The CDR3 bases are TGTGCCAGCAGTGAAAGGGGTATCTATGGCTACACCTTC. Protein: CASSERGIYGYTF.

This clonotype was counted many times. The V gene is TRBV9, the J gene TRBJ1-6; D gene unclear. Trimming stripped 2 bases from V and 8 bases from J, with 8 bases between. CDR1 SGDLS and CDR2 YYNGEE come from the germline V gene. The CDR3 contains 13 residues. The CDR3 here is CASSVTGDSPLHF. CDR3 in DNA: TGTGCCAGCAGCGTTACTGGGGATTCACCCCTCCACTTT.

This clonotype was observed once. V is TRBV15 and J is TRBJ1-3, with 8 bases aligning to TRBD1. Germline CDR1 and CDR2: LNHNV and YYDKDF (reference sequence). The CDR3 spans 17 residues. V was clipped by 2 bases and J by 1 base; unmatched bases: 7. For the CDR3, the DNA is TGTGCCACCAGCAGATTTCCACAGGGGGGATCTGGAAACACCATATATTTT. Amino acids: CATSRFPQGGSGNTIYF.

This clonotype came up a few times. The chain employs TRBV11-2 and TRBJ2-5; 9 nucleotides line up with TRBD1. This CDR3 comprises 15 residues. Germline V gives CDR1 SGHAT, CDR2 FQNNGV. Losses at the gene ends were 3 bases for V and 2 bases for J; bases not matched to a gene: 4. The CDR3 bases are TGTGCCAGCAGCTTTAGGGACAGGGTGCAAGAGACCCAGTACTTC. It translates to CASSFRDRVQETQYF.

The V gene is TRBV4-1, the J gene TRBJ2-7, with D possibly being TRBD1 (5 bases). Germline-derived CDR1 and CDR2 are MGHRA and YSYEKL. Trimming stripped 0 bases from V and 2 bases from J, with 14 bases between. The CDR3 extends over 16 amino acids. This CDR3 is CASSQDDSSSTYEQYF. In DNA, the CDR3 is TGCGCCAGCAGCCAAGACGACAGCTCTTCCACCTACGAGCAGTACTTC.

This clonotype appeared many times. V is TRBV3-1 and J is TRBJ2-3; the match to TRBD2 covers 7 bases. V lost 5 bases to trimming and J lost 3 bases; unmatched junction nucleotides: 5. CDR3 length equals 14 residues. The germline gives CDR1 LGHDT, CDR2 YNNKEL (reference sequence). CDR3 DNA: TGTGCCAGCAGCAGCGGGGAGTTAACAGATACGCAGTATTTT. Amino acids: CASSSGELTDTQYF.

This clonotype appeared many times. This rearrangement joins TRBV19 to TRBJ1-2; TRBD1 is a possible D gene (5 bases). Deletions cut 7 bases from V and 0 bases from J, with 18 bases between. Germline V lookup: CDR1 LNHDA, CDR2 SQIVND (reference sequence). This CDR3 is built from 16 residues. The CDR3 nucleotides read TGTGCCAGTACCCCGGACACAGAGAACCCTAACTATGGCTACACCTTC. Its translation is CASTPDTENPNYGYTF.

DNA for the CDR3: TGTGCCAGCAGTGCCCGCGGGAGAAAGAACACCGGGGAGCTGTTTTTT. It translates to CASSARGRKNTGELFF. V gene TRBV28 combines with J gene TRBJ2-2; TRBD2 matches at 7 bases. V lost 5 bases and J lost 1; bases outside the gene matches: 7. Germline values: CDR1 MDHEN, CDR2 SYDVKM. This CDR3 comprises 16 residues.

This sequence joins TRBV12-3 or TRBV12-4 and TRBJ2-5; D is unresolved. Trimming took 6 bases from V and 5 from J, leaving 10 bases between them. CDR3 size: 12 residues. The CDR3 nucleotides are TGTGCCAGCAGCCTCATTTCGGAGACCCAGTACTTC. Protein: CASSLISETQYF.

In this sample, this clonotype turned up many times. V is TRBV25-1 and J is TRBJ1-2; D perhaps matches TRBD1 (5 bases). This CDR3 contains 14 residues. Germline CDR1 reads MGHDK; CDR2 reads SYGVNS. V shed 6 bases and J shed 4 bases, with 15 bases lying between them. CDR3 DNA sequence: TGTGCCAGCAGCGTCCGGGACTTTAGCTATGGCTACACCTTC. Amino acids: CASSVRDFSYGYTF.

This clonotype was seen repeatedly, ten times or more. The gene calls are TRBV2 and TRBJ1-6; TRBD1 is a possible D gene (6 bases). Trimming removed 4 bases at V and 9 bases at J, with 13 bases between. Germline CDR1 and CDR2: SNHLY and FYNNEI. This CDR3 comprises 14 residues. The CDR3 loop reads CASSAEGEFSPLHF. The CDR3 region has the DNA TGTGCCAGCAGTGCGGAGGGGGAATTTTCACCCCTCCACTTT. The full variable domain, its missing parts supplied by reference TRBV2 and TRBJ1-6, is EPEVTQTPSHQVTQMGQEVILRCVPISNHLYFYWYRQILGQKVEFLVSFYNNEISEKSEIFDDQFSVERPDGSNFTLKIRSTKLEDSAMYFCASSAEGEFSPLHFGNGTRLTVT.

This clonotype was seen many times. J is TRBJ2-1 and V is TRBV28; D is ambiguous. The CDR3 loop spans 14 amino acids. The ends were cut back, 8 bases at V and 7 bases at J, with 18 bases in the middle. CDR1 is MDHEN and CDR2 is SYDVKM in the germline V gene. In DNA, the CDR3 is TGTGCCAGCTTGAGTGCTGTGCCCGGGAATGAGCAGTTCTTC. Its translation is CASLSAVPGNEQFF.

This clonotype was detected ten times or more. The J gene is TRBJ2-7, the V gene TRBV7-9; 8 bases map to TRBD2. This CDR3 has 15 amino acids. Germline V gene sequence: CDR1 SEHNR, CDR2 FQNEAQ (reference sequence). With 5 bases clipped from V and 3 bases from J, the junction kept 9 bases outside the gene matches. CDR3: CASSHEGAGDYEQYF. As DNA, the CDR3 is TGTGCCAGCAGCCATGAGGGAGCGGGAGACTACGAGCAGTACTTC.

The sample holds many counts of this clonotype. The chain joins TRBV20-1 to TRBJ2-1, with a possible D match to TRBD1 (5 bases). There are 15 residues in the CDR3. CDR1 is DFQATT and CDR2 is SNEGSKA in the germline V gene (reference sequence). V was pared by 6 bases and J by 8 bases, with 23 bases between. The CDR3 reads CSANPRQGTWDEQFF. In DNA, the CDR3 is TGCAGTGCCAATCCCCGGCAGGGAACATGGGATGAGCAGTTCTTC.

CDR3 sequence: CASSPSSAGGFNEQFF. The CDR3 DNA reads as TGTGCCAGCAGTCCCTCTTCAGCGGGAGGCTTCAATGAGCAGTTCTTC. The chain is built from TRBV28 and TRBJ2-1; 9 bases are a match to TRBD2. Trimming at V came to 5 bases and at J to 6 bases, leaving 11 bases not matched to a gene. Germline CDR1 and CDR2: MDHEN and SYDVKM. The length of the CDR3 is 16 residues.

This chain uses TRBV10-3 with TRBJ1-3, with unresolved D. In germline, CDR1 is ENHRY, CDR2 SYGVKD. This CDR3 comprises 16 residues. The V end was cut by 5 bases, the J end by 0 bases, with 14 bases between. The CDR3 region is CAISLRLSPSGNTIYF. The CDR3 nucleotides read TGTGCCATCAGTTTAAGACTGAGTCCCTCTGGAAACACCATATATTTT.

This clonotype appeared many times. The CDR3 bases are TGTGCCAGCAGCCGTGTTGGGACAGTTAGCACAGATACGCAGTATTTT. Translating it yields CASSRVGTVSTDTQYF. The genes are TRBV7-8 and TRBJ2-3, with 7 bases fitting TRBD1. V gave up 5 bases and J gave up 0 bases; unmatched junction bases: 8. The CDR3 extends over 16 amino acids. Germline CDR1 SGHVS, CDR2 FQNEAQ.

This chain uses TRBV5-1 with TRBJ2-3; 14 bases match TRBD2. Germline V gene lookup returns CDR1 SGHRS and CDR2 YFSETQ. The CDR3 spans 20 residues. The J segment lost 6 bases and the V segment lost 4 bases, leaving 19 bases of the junction unmatched. This chain's CDR3 is CASSRTGTSGGGGFMDTQYF. CDR3 nucleotide sequence: TGCGCCAGCAGCAGGACCGGGACTAGCGGGGGAGGAGGGTTTATGGATACGCAGTATTTT.

With respect to this clonotype: At one end the junction does not follow the germline gene, possibly because of a read error. The chain combines TRBV9 with TRBJ2-2; TRBD2 might be the D (6 bases). Looked up from germline, CDR1 is SGDLS and CDR2 is YYNGEE. This CDR3 comprises 14 residues. CDR3 region: CASAGGVNTGELSF. DNA for the CDR3: TGTGCCTCTGCAGGAGGGGTAAACACCGGGGAGCTGTCTTTT.

Ten or more counts support this clonotype. V is TRBV2 and J is TRBJ2-1; D is uncertain. Germline V gene data show CDR1 as SNHLY and CDR2 as FYNNEI. The CDR3 covers 15 residues. V was shortened by 8 bases and J by 4 bases, with 18 bases between the two germline ends. For the CDR3, the DNA is TGTGCCAGCTCTTATCGAGGTATAGGGTACAATGAGCAGTTCTTC. Amino acids: CASSYRGIGYNEQFF.

This clonotype was observed at least ten times. The chain has TRBV7-9 and TRBJ1-1; D gene uncertain. CDR1 and CDR2 (germline): SEHNR, FQNEAQ (reference sequence). The CDR3 is 18 residues long. Trimming pared 5 bases from V and 4 bases from J, leaving 26 bases between. Here the CDR3 DNA reads TGTGCCAGCAGCCCCGAGTCTTTCTGGATGGACTCTGGCACTGAAGCTTTCTTT. Protein product: CASSPESFWMDSGTEAFF.

J is TRBJ2-1 and V is TRBV5-6; tentative D call: TRBD1 (6 bases). The length of the CDR3 is 14 residues. Per the germline V gene, CDR1 is SGHDT and CDR2 is YYEEEE. Trimming pared 6 bases from V and 10 bases from J, leaving 20 bases between. The CDR3 protein is CASTQTGHSYEQFF. The CDR3 DNA reads TGTGCCAGCACCCAGACAGGACACTCCTACGAGCAGTTCTTC. Drawing the rest from reference TRBV5-6 and TRBJ2-1, the complete variable domain is DAGVTQSPTHLIKTRGQQVTLRCSPKSGHDTVSWYQQALGQGPQFIFQYYEEEERQRGNFPDRFSGHQFPNYSSELNVNALLLGDSALYLCASTQTGHSYEQFFGPGTRLTVL.